This TCR beta chain was observed in a study of shared clonotypes between healthy human individuals. With regard to this clone: Its antigen remains unidentified.

Germline V gene lookup returns CDR1 SNHLY and CDR2 FYNNEI. J lost 3 bases, V lost 4 bases, and 4 bases had no gene match. The CDR3 is 15 amino acids. Nashville, Tennessee was home to all donors, who were Caucasian adults. The table came from immunoSEQ multiplex PCR; TCRdb's copy has only in-frame clones and leaves some out. Of roughly 2.5 million clones detected, approximately 92% appear once; the ten largest clones hold around 0.14%. General observations from the study: There were few donors, and this limited the genetic and exposure-history diversity represented. It was observed that around 5% of naive CD4 clonotypes were shared across several donors.

V is TRBV2 and J is TRBJ1-5; 9 bases match TRBD1. The specimen was naive CD4+ T cells sorted from blood. This sample's subset: CD45RA+ positively selected. The receptor was derived from a man between 18 and 35 years old in good health. The CDR3, as DNA: TGTGCCAGCAGTGGGGGACAGGGAGCCAATCAGCCCCAGCATTTT. It specifies CASSGGQGANQPQHF.